The T cell receptor (beta chain) under discussion was sequenced for a study of CD8 T cells in Susac syndrome. Points from the study as a whole: The study conceded that relatively few individuals underwent its TCR sequencing and HLA analysis.

Only one count was recorded for this clonotype. Its antigen is as yet unknown. After extraction with the RNeasy kit, roughly 0.5 to 1 ug of the RNA was reverse transcribed using random hexamers. Amplification of TCR beta CDR3 spanned 54 Vbeta and 13 Jbeta via immunoSEQ multiplex PCR. TCRdb redid the calling of the immunoSEQ multiplex PCR reads with MiXCR, one entry per CDR3 protein. The sample has over 350,000 distinct CDR3 sequences, more than 80% seen once. Germline V gene sequence: CDR1 SGHVS, CDR2 FQNEAQ. The length of the CDR3 is 16 residues. The V gene end was trimmed by 4 bases and the J gene end by 0 bases; junction bases not matched to a gene: 3. TCR beta from blood CD8+ and CD4+ T cells was sequenced.

V gene TRBV7-8 combines with J gene TRBJ2-3, with 11 bases fitting TRBD2. The sequenced material came from CD8+ T cells from PBMCs. The TCR sequence derives from a human donor with multiple sclerosis. Written as DNA, the CDR3 is TGTGCCAGCAGCTCCAGACTAGCGGGGAGCACAGATACGCAGTATTTT. Translated: CASSSRLAGSTDTQYF.